Shown below are 12 T cell receptor beta chains from a single sample sequenced in a study of shared clonotypes between healthy human individuals. Libraries were prepared by immunoSEQ multiplex PCR; TCRdb keeps only in-frame clonotypes and omits some of them. The sample lists 450,000 to 500,000 clones, approximately 78% occurring once. Sequenced material: PBMCs. These TCRs come from a woman in her 40s in good health. Some clones in this sample may be carry-over from other donors' samples.

Only one count was recorded for this clone. With a far larger clone one base away, a read error is the likely cause. The same CDR3 arises from other DNA sequences in this sample as well. This chain uses TRBV2 with TRBJ2-7; either TRBD1 or TRBD2 may supply D (5 bases each). The CDR3 is 14 residues long. In germline, CDR1 is SNHLY, CDR2 FYNNEI. The V and J ends lost 7 bases and 7 bases respectively, with 20 bases between them. CDR3 sequence reads: CASKSRDASAEQYF. The CDR3 DNA sequence: TGTGCCAGCAAGTCCCGGGACGCCTCGGCTGAGCAGTACTTC. The entire variable domain, with the rest obtained from reference TRBV2 and TRBJ2-7, is as follows: EPEVTQTPSHQVTQMGQEVILRCVPISNHLYFYWYRQILGQKVEFLVSFYNNEISEKSEIFDDQFSVERPDGSNFTLKIRSTKLEDSAMYFCASKSRDASAEQYFGPGTRLTVT.

This chain joins TRBV7-9 and TRBJ1-2; a weak D match, TRBD1 (5 bases). The CDR3 is made up of 14 amino acids. The V end lost 5 bases, the J end lost 6 bases, and 16 bases lay between the germline ends. Germline V gives CDR1 SEHNR, CDR2 FQNEAQ (reference sequence). The CDR3 spells CASSAHRDVDGYTF. CDR3 in DNA: TGTGCCAGCAGCGCACACCGGGACGTCGATGGCTACACCTTC. Drawing the rest from reference TRBV7-9 and TRBJ1-2, the complete variable domain is DTGVSQNPRHKITKRGQNVTFRCDPISEHNRLYWYRQTLGQGPEFLTYFQNEAQLEKSRLLSDRFSAERPKGSFSTLEIQRTEQGDSAMYLCASSAHRDVDGYTFGSGTRLTVV.

The chain couples TRBV30 to TRBJ1-1; D is unresolved. V lost 0 bases and J lost 1, with 6 bases in between. There are 13 residues in the CDR3. Germline V gene lookup returns CDR1 GTSNPN and CDR2 SVGIG (reference sequence). The chain's CDR3 is CAWSVRGNTEAFF. DNA of the CDR3: TGTGCCTGGAGTGTACGTGGGAACACTGAAGCTTTCTTT.

This chain uses TRBV27 with TRBJ1-6; no firm D call. The CDR3 is 14 residues long. Germline V gene lookup returns CDR1 MNHEY and CDR2 SMNVEV (reference sequence). V was trimmed by 3 bases and J by 5 bases, leaving 8 bases between them. The CDR3 region is CASSFRGHNSPLHF. As DNA, the CDR3 is TGTGCCAGCAGTTTCCGCGGGCATAATTCACCCCTCCACTTT.

In nucleotides, the CDR3 is TGTGCCAGGGTAGAGCGGGAGCTTTACAATGAGCAGTTCTTC. It codes for CARVERELYNEQFF. J is TRBJ2-1 and V is TRBV5-3; TRBD2 agrees at 8 bases. TRBV5-3 is an ORF, and what it does is uncertain. The junction had 8 bases not matched to a gene; V was cut back by 8 bases and J by 4 bases. The CDR3 is 14 amino acids.

The chain joins TRBV28 to TRBJ1-5; tentatively, D is TRBD1 (5 bases). Germline lookup yields CDR1 MDHEN and CDR2 SYDVKM. CDR3 length: 13 amino acids. The V gene lost 3 bases and the J gene lost 5 bases, with 8 bases spanning the gap. CDR3 DNA: TGTGCCAGCAGTTTGGGCAGGGATCAGCCCCAGCATTTT. Residues: CASSLGRDQPQHF.

The chain is built from TRBV28 and TRBJ2-1; 7 bases line up with TRBD2. Trimming took 4 bases from V and 4 from J; bases not matched to a gene: 10. The CDR3 spans 16 residues. Germline V gene sequence: CDR1 MDHEN, CDR2 SYDVKM. CDR3 residues: CASSYGRERAYNEQFF. CDR3 DNA sequence: TGTGCCAGCAGTTATGGGCGGGAGCGGGCTTACAATGAGCAGTTCTTC.

This clone came up once. V gene TRBV7-2 combines with J gene TRBJ2-1; 13 nucleotides agree with TRBD2. The CDR3 sequence is 16 residues long. Germline assignment: CDR1 SGHTA and CDR2 FQGNSA. V shed 6 bases, J shed 5 bases, and the junction held 7 bases outside the gene matches. Here the CDR3 reads CASRPGLAGAHNEQFF. CDR3 DNA sequence: TGTGCCAGCAGGCCTGGACTAGCGGGAGCCCACAATGAGCAGTTCTTC.

This rearrangement joins TRBV2 to TRBJ1-4, with 8 nucleotides matching TRBD1. This CDR3 region has 14 residues. Losses at the gene ends were 7 bases for V and 7 bases for J; bases not matched to a gene: 8. Germline V gives CDR1 SNHLY, CDR2 FYNNEI. CDR3 nucleotide sequence: TGTGCCAGCATGCTGGACAGGGACGGTGAAAAACTGTTTTTT. Protein product: CASMLDRDGEKLFF.

The chain joins TRBV29-1 to TRBJ1-1; D is perhaps TRBD1 (6 bases). Germline V CDR1 and CDR2: SQVTM, ANQGSEA. This CDR3 is 13 amino acids long. With 7 bases removed from V and 1 base from J, the gap between germline ends came to 13 bases. The CDR3 loop is CSALGTSNTEAFF. CDR3 nucleotides: TGCAGCGCCCTCGGGACATCGAACACTGAAGCTTTCTTT. Filled out from reference TRBV29-1 and TRBJ1-1, the complete variable domain reads SAVISQKPSRDICQRGTSLTIQCQVDSQVTMMFWYRQQPGQSLTLIATANQGSEATYESGFVIDKFPISRPNLTFSTLTVSNMSPEDSSIYLCSALGTSNTEAFFGQGTRLTVV.

The J gene is TRBJ1-1, the V gene TRBV5-4; D not certain. This CDR3 comprises 15 residues. CDR1 and CDR2 (germline): SGHNT, YYREEE (reference sequence). Trimming pared 5 bases from V and 5 bases from J, leaving 19 bases between. CDR3 sequence (DNA): TGTGCCAGCAGTGGGAAGCTGGGCGGTGGGACTGAAGCTTTCTTT. Translating it yields CASSGKLGGGTEAFF. Full variable domain (rest looked up from reference TRBV5-4 and TRBJ1-1): ETGVTQSPTHLIKTRGQQVTLRCSSQSGHNTVSWYQQALGQGPQFIFQYYREEENGRGNFPPRFSGLQFPNYSSELNVNALELDDSALYLCASSGKLGGGTEAFFGQGTRLTVV.

Comment on this clone: Other nucleotide sequences in the sample specify the same CDR3. CDR3 coding DNA: TGCAGCGTTGGCGGGGCTTCCTACGAGCAGTACTTC. Its protein is CSVGGASYEQYF. This chain uses TRBV29-1 with TRBJ2-7; maybe TRBD2 (6 bases). CDR3 length: 12 residues. Germline-derived CDR1 and CDR2 are SQVTM and ANQGSEA. The V gene lost 4 bases and the J gene lost 1 base, with 8 bases spanning the gap.